This passage covers 20 T cell receptor beta chains from one sample sequenced in a study of blood T cell repertoires in COVID-19. The data were produced by immunoSEQ multiplex PCR, yet TCRdb's version contains in-frame clones alone and is incomplete. The table includes 150,000 or so clones, about nine tenths detected once. The specimen sequenced was peripheral blood. These receptors originate from a human donor in a cohort sampled during active COVID-19.

The CDR3 region is CASVRLGSNEQFF. CDR3 DNA sequence: TGTGCCAGCGTCCGACTAGGTAGCAATGAGCAGTTCTTC. The chain is built from TRBV6-5 and TRBJ2-1, with D possibly matching TRBD2 (6 bases). Trimming took off 8 bases at V and 6 bases at J, with 14 bases between the two ends. Germline V lookup: CDR1 MNHEY, CDR2 SVGAGI. The CDR3 loop spans 13 amino acids.

V usage is TRBV12-3 or TRBV12-4 and J usage is TRBJ1-1, with 7 positions matching TRBD1. With 6 bases clipped from V and 2 bases from J, the junction kept 3 bases outside the gene matches. The CDR3 extends over 13 amino acids. The chain's CDR3 is CASSWTGNTEAFF. CDR3 coding DNA: TGTGCCAGCAGCTGGACAGGAAACACTGAAGCTTTCTTT.

This clone was seen a single time. The chain carries TRBV11-3 and TRBJ1-1; D call uncertain. Germline CDR1 is SGHNT and CDR2 is YENEEA. The CDR3 contains 12 residues. The V end lost 9 bases, the J end lost 3 bases, and 11 bases lay between the germline ends. CDR3 amino acids: CASEGEDTEAFF. The CDR3 coding sequence is TGTGCCAGTGAGGGTGAGGACACTGAAGCTTTCTTT.

This rearrangement joins TRBV7-8 to TRBJ2-7; tentatively, D is TRBD1 (5 bases). Germline V gives CDR1 SGHVS, CDR2 FQNEAQ. V was shortened by 2 bases and J by 4 bases, with 6 bases between the two germline ends. CDR3 size: 12 residues. DNA for the CDR3: TGTGCCAGCAGCTTAAAGGGGTACGAGCAGTACTTC. Translation: CASSLKGYEQYF.

Concerning this clone itself: The junction shows a germline mismatch at one end, possibly a read error. This sequence joins TRBV18 and TRBJ2-2, with a weak D call TRBD2 (6 bases). This CDR3 region has 17 residues. CDR1 and CDR2 from the germline V gene are KGHSH and LQKENI. The CDR3 loop reads CASPPIGGIGVTGELFF. CDR3 in DNA: TGTGCCAGCCCACCAATAGGCGGGATCGGTGTGACCGGGGAGCTGTTTTTT. The complete variable domain, with remaining parts taken from reference TRBV18 and TRBJ2-2, reads NAGVMQNPRHLVRRRGQEARLRCSPMKGHSHVYWYRQLPEEGLKFMVYLQKENIIDESGMPKERFSAEFPKEGPSILRIQQVVRGDSAAYFCASPPIGGIGVTGELFFGEGSRLTVL.

CDR3: CASSPGTPADQPQHF. CDR3 sequence (DNA): TGTGCCAGCAGTCCCGGAACCCCTGCGGATCAGCCCCAGCATTTT. The V call is TRBV6-2 or TRBV6-3, the J call TRBJ1-5, with unresolved D. V lost 5 bases, J lost 5 bases, and 16 bases lay in between. Per germline, CDR1 MNHEY and CDR2 SVGEGT. This CDR3 contains 15 residues.

The CDR3 bases are TGTGCCAGCAGCTATTCGGGGAAGACTGAAGCTTTCTTT. Translated, it gives CASSYSGKTEAFF. This rearrangement joins TRBV7-8 to TRBJ1-1; no reliable D call. The CDR3 consists of 13 residues. Germline CDR1 reads SGHVS; CDR2 reads FQNEAQ. The V end was cut by 4 bases, the J end by 5 bases, with 11 bases between.

The J gene is TRBJ2-1, the V gene TRBV11-3, with 12 bases aligning to TRBD1. The CDR3 spans 16 residues. CDR1 is SGHNT, CDR2 YENEEA, per germline. The trim removed 5 bases at V and 7 bases at J, leaving 9 bases unmatched. CDR3 in amino acids: CASSPEGQGAANEQFF. CDR3 bases: TGTGCCAGCAGCCCAGAGGGACAGGGGGCGGCAAATGAGCAGTTCTTC. The full variable domain, with the rest looked up from reference TRBV11-3 and TRBJ2-1, is EAGVVQSPRYKIIEKKQPVAFWCNPISGHNTLYWYLQNLGQGPELLIRYENEEAVDDSQLPKDRFSAERLKGVDSTLKIQPAELGDSAVYLCASSPEGQGAANEQFFGPGTRLTVL.

The chain combines TRBV25-1 with TRBJ2-5; tentatively, D is TRBD1 (5 bases). V was trimmed by 9 bases and J by 4 bases, leaving 15 bases between them. The germline V gene encodes CDR1 MGHDK and CDR2 SYGVNS. The length of the CDR3 is 13 residues. The CDR3 loop is CASHWGNGETQYF. CDR3 DNA sequence: TGTGCCAGTCATTGGGGCAACGGAGAGACCCAGTACTTC.

The chain uses TRBV9 and TRBJ1-2; 10 nucleotides match TRBD1. Germline CDR1 and CDR2: SGDLS and YYNGEE. The ends lost 0 bases at V and 0 bases at J; junction bases unmatched: 20. The CDR3 has 22 amino acids. The DNA of the CDR3 is TGTGCCAGCAGCGTAGCCCCCCCCTCCGGGACAGGGGTGCCGGAGGCTAACTATGGCTACACCTTC. This translates into CASSVAPPSGTGVPEANYGYTF.

The CDR3 DNA reads as TGTGCCAGCCGGGACAGGGCAAACATTCAGTACTTC. This codes for CASRDRANIQYF. This chain uses TRBV28 with TRBJ2-4, with TRBD1 matching over 9 bases. Germline V gene data show CDR1 as MDHEN and CDR2 as SYDVKM. V was clipped by 8 bases and J by 6 bases; unmatched bases: 2. This CDR3 has 12 residues.

The chain is built from TRBV5-5 and TRBJ2-7; 9 nucleotides match TRBD1. CDR3 length equals 15 residues. CDR1 and CDR2 (germline): SGHKS, YYEKEE (reference sequence). V shed 5 bases, J shed 4 bases, and the junction held 10 bases outside the gene matches. The CDR3 DNA is TGTGCCAGCAGACCCACAGGGGGCGCGGGATACGAGCAGTACTTC. Residues: CASRPTGGAGYEQYF.

In this sample, this clone turned up a few times. The chain couples TRBV9 to TRBJ2-2; 7 bases fit TRBD1. V lost 3 bases, J lost 4 bases, and 3 bases stayed unmatched. The germline V gene encodes CDR1 SGDLS and CDR2 YYNGEE. The CDR3 loop spans 14 amino acids. CDR3 amino acids: CASSAWDSTGELFF. The CDR3 region has the DNA TGTGCCAGCAGCGCGTGGGACAGCACCGGGGAGCTGTTTTTT.

The chain has TRBV5-1 and TRBJ2-1; perhaps TRBD2 as D (5 bases). Looked up from germline, CDR1 is SGHRS and CDR2 is YFSETQ. The CDR3 length is 15 residues. Trimming took off 0 bases at V and 7 bases at J, with 14 bases between the two ends. CDR3 sequence reads: CASSLDQVEGNEQFF. The CDR3 DNA sequence: TGCGCCAGCAGCTTGGATCAGGTCGAGGGAAATGAGCAGTTCTTC.

J is TRBJ2-7 and V is TRBV27, with 7 nucleotides matching TRBD1. Germline V gene data show CDR1 as MNHEY and CDR2 as SMNVEV (reference sequence). The CDR3 spans 13 residues. Germline trimming cut 5 bases from V and 2 bases from J; bases unmatched to any gene: 3. CDR3 region: CASSVQGAYEQYF. In nucleotides, the CDR3 is TGTGCCAGCAGTGTCCAGGGGGCCTACGAGCAGTACTTC.

The chain has TRBV4-1 and TRBJ2-7; perhaps TRBD1 as D (6 bases). The CDR3 covers 12 residues. Per the germline V gene, CDR1 is MGHRA and CDR2 is YSYEKL. With 5 bases removed from V and 1 base from J, the gap between germline ends came to 6 bases. The CDR3: CASSGQSYEQYF. The CDR3, as DNA: TGCGCCAGCAGCGGACAGTCCTACGAGCAGTACTTC.

The chain recombines TRBV5-1 with TRBJ1-2; 7 bases are a match to TRBD1. Germline V CDR1 and CDR2: SGHRS, YFSETQ. Losses at the gene ends were 3 bases for V and 2 bases for J; bases not matched to a gene: 7. There are 15 residues in the CDR3. CDR3 coding DNA: TGCGCCAGCAGCTCCGGGACAGTCTTAAACTATGGCTACACCTTC. It yields the protein CASSSGTVLNYGYTF.

The chain uses TRBV7-2 and TRBJ2-1; the match to TRBD1 covers 9 bases. Germline V lookup: CDR1 SGHTA, CDR2 FQGNSA. This CDR3 spans 18 amino acids. V lost 4 bases, J lost 2 bases, and 12 bases stayed unmatched. This CDR3 reads CASSYIKPGQGAYNEQFF. DNA of the CDR3: TGTGCCAGCAGCTATATAAAGCCGGGACAGGGTGCCTACAATGAGCAGTTCTTC.

In this sample, this clone turned up a few times. The gene calls are TRBV20-1 and TRBJ1-2; 8 bases match TRBD1. The junction had 2 bases not matched to a gene; V was cut back by 5 bases and J by 6 bases. Germline V gives CDR1 DFQATT, CDR2 SNEGSKA (reference sequence). The CDR3 totals 11 residues. CDR3 coding DNA: TGCAGTGCTCACAGGGGGAATGGCTACACCTTC. Protein: CSAHRGNGYTF.

The chain employs TRBV28 and TRBJ1-5; weak D call: TRBD1 (6 bases). The germline gives CDR1 MDHEN, CDR2 SYDVKM. V was cut by 7 bases and J by 5 bases, with 12 bases left in between. This CDR3 is built from 13 residues. CDR3 amino acids: CASTTTGYQPQHF. For the CDR3, the DNA is TGTGCCAGCACAACGACAGGTTATCAGCCCCAGCATTTT. The full variable domain, its missing parts supplied by reference TRBV28 and TRBJ1-5, is DVKVTQSSRYLVKRTGEKVFLECVQDMDHENMFWYRQDPGLGLRLIYFSYDVKMKEKGDIPEGYSVSREKKERFSLILESASTNQTSMYLCASTTTGYQPQHFGDGTRLSIL.